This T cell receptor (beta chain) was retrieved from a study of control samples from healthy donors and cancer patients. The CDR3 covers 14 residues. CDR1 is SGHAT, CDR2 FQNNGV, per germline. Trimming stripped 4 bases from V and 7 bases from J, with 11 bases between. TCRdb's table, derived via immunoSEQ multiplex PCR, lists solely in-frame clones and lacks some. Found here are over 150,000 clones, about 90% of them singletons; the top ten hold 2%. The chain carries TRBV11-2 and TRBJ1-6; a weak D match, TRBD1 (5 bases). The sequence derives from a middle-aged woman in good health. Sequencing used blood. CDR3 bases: TGTGCCAGCAGCTCCCCCCGGGGGAATTCACCCCTCCACTTT. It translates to CASSSPRGNSPLHF.